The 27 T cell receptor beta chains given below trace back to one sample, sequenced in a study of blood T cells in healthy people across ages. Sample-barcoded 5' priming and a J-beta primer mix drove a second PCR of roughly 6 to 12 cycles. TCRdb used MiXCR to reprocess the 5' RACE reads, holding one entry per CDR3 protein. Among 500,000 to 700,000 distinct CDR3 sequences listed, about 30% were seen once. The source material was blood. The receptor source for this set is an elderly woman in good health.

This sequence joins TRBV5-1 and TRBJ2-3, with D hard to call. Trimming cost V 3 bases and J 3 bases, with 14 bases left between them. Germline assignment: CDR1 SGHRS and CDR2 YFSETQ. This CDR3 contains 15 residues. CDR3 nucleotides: TGCGCCAGCAGCTCGGGCTGGGGTAGGACAGATACGCAGTATTTT. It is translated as CASSSGWGRTDTQYF.

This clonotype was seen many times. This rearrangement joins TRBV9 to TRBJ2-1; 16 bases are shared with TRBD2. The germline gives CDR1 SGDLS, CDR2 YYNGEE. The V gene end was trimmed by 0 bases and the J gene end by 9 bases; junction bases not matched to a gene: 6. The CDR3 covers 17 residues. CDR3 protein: CASSVAGTSGGAGEQFF. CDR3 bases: TGTGCCAGCAGCGTAGCTGGGACTAGCGGGGGGGCCGGTGAGCAGTTCTTC.

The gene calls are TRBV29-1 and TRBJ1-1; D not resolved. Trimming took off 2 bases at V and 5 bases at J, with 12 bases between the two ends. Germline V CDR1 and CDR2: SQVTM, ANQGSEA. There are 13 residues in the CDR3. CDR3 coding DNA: TGCAGCGTTGAACCCCGGGAGTGGACTGAAGCTTTCTTT. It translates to CSVEPREWTEAFF.

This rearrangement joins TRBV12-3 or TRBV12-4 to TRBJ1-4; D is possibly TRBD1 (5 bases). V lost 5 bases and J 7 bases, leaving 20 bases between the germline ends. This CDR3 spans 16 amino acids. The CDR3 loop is CASSRDPKGPGEKLFF. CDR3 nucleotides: TGTGCCAGCAGTAGGGACCCCAAAGGACCAGGTGAAAAACTGTTTTTT.

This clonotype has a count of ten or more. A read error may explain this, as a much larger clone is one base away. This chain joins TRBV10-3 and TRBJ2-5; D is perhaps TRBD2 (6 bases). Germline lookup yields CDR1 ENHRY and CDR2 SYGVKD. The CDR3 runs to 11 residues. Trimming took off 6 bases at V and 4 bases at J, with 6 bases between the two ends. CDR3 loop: CAIRGGETQYF. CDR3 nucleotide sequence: TGTGCCATCAGGGGGGGAGAGACCCAGTACTTC.

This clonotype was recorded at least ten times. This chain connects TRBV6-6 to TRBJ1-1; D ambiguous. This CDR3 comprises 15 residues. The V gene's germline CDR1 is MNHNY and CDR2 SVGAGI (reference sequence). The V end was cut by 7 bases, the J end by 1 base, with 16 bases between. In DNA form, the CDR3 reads TGTGCCAGCAAGGAAAGGCGCCAGTCGAACACTGAAGCTTTCTTT. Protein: CASKERRQSNTEAFF.

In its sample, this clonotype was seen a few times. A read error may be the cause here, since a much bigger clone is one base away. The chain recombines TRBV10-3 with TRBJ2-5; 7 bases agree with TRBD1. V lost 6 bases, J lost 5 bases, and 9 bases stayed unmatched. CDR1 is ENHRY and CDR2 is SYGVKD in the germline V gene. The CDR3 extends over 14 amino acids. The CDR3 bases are TGTGCCATCAGGGGGTTGGGACAGAGCGAGACCCAGTACTTC. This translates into CAIRGLGQSETQYF.

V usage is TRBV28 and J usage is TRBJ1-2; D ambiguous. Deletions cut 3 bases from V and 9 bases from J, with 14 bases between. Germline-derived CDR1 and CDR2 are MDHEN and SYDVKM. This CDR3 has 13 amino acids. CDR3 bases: TGTGCCAGCAGTTTTGGCACAGATCAGAGCTACACCTTC. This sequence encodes CASSFGTDQSYTF.

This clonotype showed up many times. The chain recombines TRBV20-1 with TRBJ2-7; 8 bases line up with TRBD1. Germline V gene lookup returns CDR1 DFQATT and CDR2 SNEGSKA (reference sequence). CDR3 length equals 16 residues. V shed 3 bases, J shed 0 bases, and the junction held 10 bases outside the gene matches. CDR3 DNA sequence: TGCAGTGCTAGGGACAGGGTCACCCAAACCTCCTACGAGCAGTACTTC. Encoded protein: CSARDRVTQTSYEQYF.

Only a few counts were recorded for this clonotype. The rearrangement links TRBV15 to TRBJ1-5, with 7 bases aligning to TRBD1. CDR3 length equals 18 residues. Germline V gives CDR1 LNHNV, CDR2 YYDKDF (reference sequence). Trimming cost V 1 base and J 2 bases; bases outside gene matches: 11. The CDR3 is CATSRGRQGQGGNQPQHF. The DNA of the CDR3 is TGTGCCACCAGCAGAGGTCGACAGGGCCAAGGGGGCAATCAGCCCCAGCATTTT.

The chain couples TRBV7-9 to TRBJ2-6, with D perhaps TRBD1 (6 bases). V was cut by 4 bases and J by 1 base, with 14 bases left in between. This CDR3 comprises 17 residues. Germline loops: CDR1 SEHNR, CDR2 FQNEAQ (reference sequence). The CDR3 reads CASSSGTMASGANVLTF. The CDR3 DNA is TGTGCCAGCAGCTCCGGGACAATGGCATCTGGGGCCAACGTCCTGACTTTC.

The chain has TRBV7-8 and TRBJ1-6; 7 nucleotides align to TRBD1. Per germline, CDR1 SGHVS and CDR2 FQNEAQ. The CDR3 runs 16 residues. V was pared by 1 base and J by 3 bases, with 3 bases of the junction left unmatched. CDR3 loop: CASSLEWDSYNSPLHF. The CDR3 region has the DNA TGTGCCAGCAGCTTAGAGTGGGACAGCTATAATTCACCCCTCCACTTT.

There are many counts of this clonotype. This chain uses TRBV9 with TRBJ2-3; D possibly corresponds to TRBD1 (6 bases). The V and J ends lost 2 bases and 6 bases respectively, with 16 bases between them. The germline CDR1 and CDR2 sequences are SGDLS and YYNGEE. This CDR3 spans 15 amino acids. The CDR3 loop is CASSVGQSMADTQYF. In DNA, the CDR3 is TGTGCCAGCAGCGTCGGACAGTCCATGGCGGATACGCAGTATTTT.

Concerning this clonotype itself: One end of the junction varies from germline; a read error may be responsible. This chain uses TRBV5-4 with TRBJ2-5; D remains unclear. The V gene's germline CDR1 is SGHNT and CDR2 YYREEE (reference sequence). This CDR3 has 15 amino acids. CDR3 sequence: CASSLASVSQETLYF. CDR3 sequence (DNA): TGTGCCAGCAGCTTGGCTTCAGTGAGCCAAGAGACCCTGTACTTC.

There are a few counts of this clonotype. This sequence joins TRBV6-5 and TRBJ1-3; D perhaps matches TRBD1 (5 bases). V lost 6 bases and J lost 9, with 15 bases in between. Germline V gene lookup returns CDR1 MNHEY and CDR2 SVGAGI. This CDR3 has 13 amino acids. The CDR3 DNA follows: TGTGCCAGCAGCGACAGCCTCGGGGCCACCATATATTTT. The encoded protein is CASSDSLGATIYF.

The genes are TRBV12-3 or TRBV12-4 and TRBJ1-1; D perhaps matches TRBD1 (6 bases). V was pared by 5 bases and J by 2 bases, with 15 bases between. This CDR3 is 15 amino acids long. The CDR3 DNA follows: TGTGCCAGCAGTGCCCAACAGGGCCTCAACACTGAAGCTTTCTTT. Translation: CASSAQQGLNTEAFF.

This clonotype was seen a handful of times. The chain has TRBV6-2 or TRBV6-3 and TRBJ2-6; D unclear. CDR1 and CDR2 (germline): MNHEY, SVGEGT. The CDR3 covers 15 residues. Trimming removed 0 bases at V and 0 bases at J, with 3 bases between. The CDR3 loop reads CASSYSSSGANVLTF. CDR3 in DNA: TGTGCCAGCAGTTACTCGAGCTCTGGGGCCAACGTCCTGACTTTC.

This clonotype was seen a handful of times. This CDR3 reads CSAHQTGGMIYGYTF. CDR3 in DNA: TGCAGTGCTCATCAGACAGGGGGCATGATCTATGGCTACACCTTC. The J gene is TRBJ1-2, the V gene TRBV20-1; 10 bases match TRBD1. The V gene's germline CDR1 is DFQATT and CDR2 SNEGSKA (reference sequence). This CDR3 is 15 amino acids long. V dropped 5 bases and J dropped 4; count of bases not matched to a gene: 10.

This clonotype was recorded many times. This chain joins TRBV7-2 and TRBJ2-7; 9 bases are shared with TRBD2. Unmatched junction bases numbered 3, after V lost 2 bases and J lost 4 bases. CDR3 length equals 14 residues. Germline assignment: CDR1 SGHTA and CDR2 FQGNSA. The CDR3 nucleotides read TGTGCCAGCAGCTTACCAGCGGGGGGTTACGAGCAGTACTTC. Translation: CASSLPAGGYEQYF.

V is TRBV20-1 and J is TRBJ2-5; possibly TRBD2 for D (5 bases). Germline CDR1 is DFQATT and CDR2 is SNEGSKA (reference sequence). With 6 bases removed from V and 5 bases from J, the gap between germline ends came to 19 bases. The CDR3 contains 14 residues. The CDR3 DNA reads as TGCAGTGCCTCCCTCCCGGGGAGAGGGGAGACCCAGTACTTC. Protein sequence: CSASLPGRGETQYF.

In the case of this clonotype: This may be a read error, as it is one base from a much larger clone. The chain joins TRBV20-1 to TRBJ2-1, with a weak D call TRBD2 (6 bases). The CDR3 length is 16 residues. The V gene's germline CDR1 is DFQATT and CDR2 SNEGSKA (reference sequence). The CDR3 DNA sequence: TGCAGTACTAGCCCTCCCTCCCTAGGCATCTCCAATGAGCAGTTCTTC. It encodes CSTSPPSLGISNEQFF.

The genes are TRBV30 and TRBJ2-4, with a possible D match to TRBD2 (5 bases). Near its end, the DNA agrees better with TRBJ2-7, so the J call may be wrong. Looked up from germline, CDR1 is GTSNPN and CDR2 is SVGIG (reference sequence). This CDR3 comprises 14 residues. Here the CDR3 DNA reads TGTGCCTGGAGTGTAGAACGGGGAAGGTACGAGCAGTACTTC. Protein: CAWSVERGRYEQYF.

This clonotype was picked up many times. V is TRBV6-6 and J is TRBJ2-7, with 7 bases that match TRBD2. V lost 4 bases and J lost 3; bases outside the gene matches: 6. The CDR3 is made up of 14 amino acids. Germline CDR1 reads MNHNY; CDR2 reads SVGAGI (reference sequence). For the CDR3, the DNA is TGTGCCAGCAGTTCACCTCGGACTAGCTACGAGCAGTACTTC. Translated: CASSSPRTSYEQYF.

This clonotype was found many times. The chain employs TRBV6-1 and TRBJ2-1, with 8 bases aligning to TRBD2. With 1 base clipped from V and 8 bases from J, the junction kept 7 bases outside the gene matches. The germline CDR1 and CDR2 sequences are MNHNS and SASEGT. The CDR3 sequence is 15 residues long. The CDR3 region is CASSEGTSPLDEQFF. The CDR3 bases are TGTGCCAGCAGTGAAGGGACTAGCCCCTTGGATGAGCAGTTCTTC.

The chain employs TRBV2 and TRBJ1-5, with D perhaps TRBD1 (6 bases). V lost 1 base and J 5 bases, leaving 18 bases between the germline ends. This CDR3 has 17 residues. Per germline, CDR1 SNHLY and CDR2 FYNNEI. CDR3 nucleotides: TGTGCCAGCAGTGAAGGGACAGCCCCGAGGGAATATCAGCCCCAGCATTTT. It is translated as CASSEGTAPREYQPQHF. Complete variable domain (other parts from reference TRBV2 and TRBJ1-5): EPEVTQTPSHQVTQMGQEVILRCVPISNHLYFYWYRQILGQKVEFLVSFYNNEISEKSEIFDDQFSVERPDGSNFTLKIRSTKLEDSAMYFCASSEGTAPREYQPQHFGDGTRLSIL.

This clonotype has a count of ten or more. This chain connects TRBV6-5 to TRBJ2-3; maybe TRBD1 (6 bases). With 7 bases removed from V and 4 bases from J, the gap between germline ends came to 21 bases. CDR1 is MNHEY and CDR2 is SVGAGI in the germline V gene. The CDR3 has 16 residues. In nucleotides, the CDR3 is TGTGCCAGCACCCGACGGTCAGGGGTGGGCGCAGATACGCAGTATTTT. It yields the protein CASTRRSGVGADTQYF.

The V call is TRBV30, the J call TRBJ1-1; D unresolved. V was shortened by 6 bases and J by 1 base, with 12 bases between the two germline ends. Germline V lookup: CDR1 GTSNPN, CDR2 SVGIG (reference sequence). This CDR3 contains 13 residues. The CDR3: CACREGRNTEAFF. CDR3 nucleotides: TGTGCCTGCCGAGAGGGAAGGAACACTGAAGCTTTCTTT.